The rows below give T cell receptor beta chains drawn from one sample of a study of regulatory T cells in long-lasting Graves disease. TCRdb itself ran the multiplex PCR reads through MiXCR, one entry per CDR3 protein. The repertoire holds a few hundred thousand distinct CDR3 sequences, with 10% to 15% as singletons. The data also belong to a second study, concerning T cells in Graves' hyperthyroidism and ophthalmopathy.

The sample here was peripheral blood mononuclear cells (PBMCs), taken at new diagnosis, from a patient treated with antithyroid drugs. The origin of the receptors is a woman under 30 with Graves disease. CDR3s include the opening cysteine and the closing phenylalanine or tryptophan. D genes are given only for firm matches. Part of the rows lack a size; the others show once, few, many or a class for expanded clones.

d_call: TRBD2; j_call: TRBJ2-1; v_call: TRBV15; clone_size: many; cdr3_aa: CATSWGGDEQFF; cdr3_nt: TGTGCCACCAGCTGGGGGGGAGATGAGCAGTTCTTC
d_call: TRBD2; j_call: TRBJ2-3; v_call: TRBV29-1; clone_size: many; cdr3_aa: CSVDSSGRDGDTQYF; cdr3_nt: TGCAGCGTTGATTCTAGCGGGAGGGACGGAGATACGCAGTATTTT
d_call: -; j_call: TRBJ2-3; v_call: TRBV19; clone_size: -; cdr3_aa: CASGPLARQSTDTQYF; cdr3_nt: TGTGCCAGTGGCCCTCTTGCTCGACAGAGCACAGATACGCAGTATTTT
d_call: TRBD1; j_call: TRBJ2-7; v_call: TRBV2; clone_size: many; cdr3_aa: CASSVAILTGSYEQYF; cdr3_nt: TGTGCCAGCAGTGTAGCAATTCTGACAGGGTCCTACGAGCAGTACTTC
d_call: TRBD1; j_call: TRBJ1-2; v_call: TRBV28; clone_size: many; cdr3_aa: CASIAQGAFYGYTF; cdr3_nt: TGTGCCAGCATCGCCCAGGGGGCCTTCTATGGCTACACCTTC
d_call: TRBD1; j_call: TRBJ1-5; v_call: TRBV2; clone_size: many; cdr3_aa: CASSGQGSFQPQHF; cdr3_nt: TGTGCCAGCAGTGGACAGGGTTCTTTCCAGCCCCAGCATTTT
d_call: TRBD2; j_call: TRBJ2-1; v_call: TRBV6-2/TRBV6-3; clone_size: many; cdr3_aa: CASTDLAGGPAEQFF; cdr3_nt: TGTGCCAGCACCGACCTAGCGGGAGGGCCGGCTGAGCAGTTCTTC
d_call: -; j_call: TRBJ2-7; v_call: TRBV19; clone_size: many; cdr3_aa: CASSSGRADEQYF; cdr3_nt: TGTGCCAGTAGTTCGGGCAGGGCAGACGAGCAGTACTTC
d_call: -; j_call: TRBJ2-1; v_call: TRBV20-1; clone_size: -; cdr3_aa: CSATHLNEQFF; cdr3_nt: TGCAGTGCTACTCACCTCAATGAGCAGTTCTTC
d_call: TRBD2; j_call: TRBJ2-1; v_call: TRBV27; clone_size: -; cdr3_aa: CASSPILAGGYNEQFF; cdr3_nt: TGTGCCAGCAGTCCGATTCTAGCGGGGGGCTACAATGAGCAGTTCTTC
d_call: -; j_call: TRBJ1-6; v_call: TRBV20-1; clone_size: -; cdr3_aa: CSASWGFSLPNSPLHF; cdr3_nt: TGCAGTGCTAGTTGGGGGTTCAGTTTGCCCAATTCACCCCTCCACTTT
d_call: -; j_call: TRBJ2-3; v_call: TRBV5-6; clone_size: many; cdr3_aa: CASSLGTAISTQYF; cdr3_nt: TGTGCCAGCAGCTTGGGGACAGCGATCAGTACGCAGTATTTT
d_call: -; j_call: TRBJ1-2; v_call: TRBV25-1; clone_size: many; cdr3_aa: CASSELSGAGRYTF; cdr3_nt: TGTGCCAGCAGTGAACTCAGTGGCGCGGGACGCTACACCTTC
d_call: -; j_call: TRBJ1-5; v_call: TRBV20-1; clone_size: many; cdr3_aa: CSAVDGDQPQHF; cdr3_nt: TGCAGTGCCGTAGACGGAGATCAGCCCCAGCATTTT
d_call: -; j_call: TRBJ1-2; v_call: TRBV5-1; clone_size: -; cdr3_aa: CASRGSHEANYGYTF; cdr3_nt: TGCGCCAGCAGGGGCAGCCACGAAGCTAACTATGGCTACACCTTC
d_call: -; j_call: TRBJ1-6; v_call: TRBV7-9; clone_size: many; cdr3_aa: CASSPPGQKNSPLHF; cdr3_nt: TGTGCCAGCAGCCCGCCGGGACAAAAAAATTCACCCCTCCACTTT
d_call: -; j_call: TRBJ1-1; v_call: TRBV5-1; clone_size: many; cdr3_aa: CASSLVRGSAGTEAFF; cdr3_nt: TGCGCCAGCAGCTTGGTTCGGGGGAGTGCTGGCACTGAAGCTTTCTTT
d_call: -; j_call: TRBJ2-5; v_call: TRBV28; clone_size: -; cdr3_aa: CAISESEGLETQYF; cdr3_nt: TGTGCCATCAGTGAGTCTGAGGGGTTAGAGACCCAGTACTTC
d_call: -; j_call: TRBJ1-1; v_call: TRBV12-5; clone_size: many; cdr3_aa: CASGSKVRTSRNTEAFF; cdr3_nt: TGTGCTAGTGGTTCAAAAGTCAGAACCTCTCGGAACACTGAAGCTTTCTTT
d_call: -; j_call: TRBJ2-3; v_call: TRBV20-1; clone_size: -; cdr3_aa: CSALPPDTPTDTQYF; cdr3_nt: TGCAGTGCGCTCCCCCCGGATACCCCCACAGATACGCAGTATTTT
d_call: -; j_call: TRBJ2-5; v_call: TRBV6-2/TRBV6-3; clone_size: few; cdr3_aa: CASSPMDGETQYF; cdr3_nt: TGTGCCAGCAGCCCTATGGACGGGGAGACCCAGTACTTC
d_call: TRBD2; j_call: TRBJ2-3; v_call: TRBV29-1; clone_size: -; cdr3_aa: CSVGTNTDTQYF; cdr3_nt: TGCAGCGTGGGGACTAACACAGATACGCAGTATTTT
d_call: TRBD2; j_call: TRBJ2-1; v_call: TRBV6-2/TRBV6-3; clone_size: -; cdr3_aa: CASSQAGVSNNEQFF; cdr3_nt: TGTGCCAGCAGTCAAGCGGGAGTGAGTAACAATGAGCAGTTCTTC
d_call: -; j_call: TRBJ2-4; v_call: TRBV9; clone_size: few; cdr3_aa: CASSAWVGPKNIQYF; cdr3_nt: TGTGCCAGCAGCGCGTGGGTGGGTCCCAAAAACATTCAGTACTTC
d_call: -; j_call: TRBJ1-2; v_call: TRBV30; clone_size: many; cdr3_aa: CAWSVRVNYGYTF; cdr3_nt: TGTGCCTGGAGTGTACGGGTCAACTATGGCTACACCTTC
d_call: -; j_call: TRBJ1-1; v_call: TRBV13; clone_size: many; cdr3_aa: CASSLGGDGTEAFF; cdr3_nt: TGTGCCAGCAGCTTAGGTGGGGATGGCACTGAAGCTTTCTTT
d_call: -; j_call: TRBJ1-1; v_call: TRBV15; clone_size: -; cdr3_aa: CATSRDAGQRNTEAFF; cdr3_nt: TGTGCCACCAGCAGAGACGCCGGACAGCGGAACACTGAAGCTTTCTTT
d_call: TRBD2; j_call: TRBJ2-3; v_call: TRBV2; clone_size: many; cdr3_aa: CASSGPRRGRERDTQYF; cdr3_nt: TGTGCCAGCAGTGGCCCTCGACGGGGGAGGGAGCGAGATACGCAGTATTTT
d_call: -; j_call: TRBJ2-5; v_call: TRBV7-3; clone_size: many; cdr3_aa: CASSLTGRGVIETQYF; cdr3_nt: TGTGCCAGCAGCTTAACGGGCAGGGGAGTGATAGAGACCCAGTACTTC
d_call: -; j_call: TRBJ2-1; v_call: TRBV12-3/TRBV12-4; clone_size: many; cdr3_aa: CASGPGSNEQFF; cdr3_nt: TGTGCCAGTGGGCCCGGTTCCAATGAGCAGTTCTTC
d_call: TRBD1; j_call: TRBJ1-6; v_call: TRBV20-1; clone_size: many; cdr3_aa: CSARVQQGNYNSPLHF; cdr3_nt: TGCAGTGCTAGAGTTCAACAGGGGAATTATAATTCACCCCTCCACTTT
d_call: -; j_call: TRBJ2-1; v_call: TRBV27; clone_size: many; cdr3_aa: CASSLFGNEQFF; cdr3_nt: TGTGCCAGCAGTTTATTTGGCAATGAGCAGTTCTTC
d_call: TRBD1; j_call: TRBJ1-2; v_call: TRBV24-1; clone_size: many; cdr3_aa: CATSDSTGQNYGYTF; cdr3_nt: TGTGCCACCAGTGACTCGACAGGGCAGAACTATGGCTACACCTTC
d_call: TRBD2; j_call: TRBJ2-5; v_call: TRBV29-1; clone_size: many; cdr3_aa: CSVYRGEETQYF; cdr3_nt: TGCAGCGTTTATCGGGGGGAAGAGACCCAGTACTTC
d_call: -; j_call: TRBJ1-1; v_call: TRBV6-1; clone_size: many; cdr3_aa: CASTEPMNTEAFF; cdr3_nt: TGTGCCAGCACCGAGCCCATGAACACTGAAGCTTTCTTT
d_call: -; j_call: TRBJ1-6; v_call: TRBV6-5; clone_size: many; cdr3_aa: CASSYEGLSNSPLHF; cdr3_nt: TGTGCCAGCAGTTACGAGGGGTTGAGTAATTCACCCCTCCACTTT
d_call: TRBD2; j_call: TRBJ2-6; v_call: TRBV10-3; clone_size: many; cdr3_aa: CASGGYGGANVLTF; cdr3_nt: TGTGCCAGCGGGGGATACGGTGGGGCCAACGTCCTGACTTTC
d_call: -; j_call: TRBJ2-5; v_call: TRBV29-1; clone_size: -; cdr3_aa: CSVEALGETQYF; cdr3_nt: TGCAGCGTTGAGGCCCTTGGGGAGACCCAGTACTTC
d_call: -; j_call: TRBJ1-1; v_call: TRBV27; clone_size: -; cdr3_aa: CASKAEKPNTEAFF; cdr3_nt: TGTGCGTCGAAAGCCGAGAAGCCGAACACTGAAGCTTTCTTT
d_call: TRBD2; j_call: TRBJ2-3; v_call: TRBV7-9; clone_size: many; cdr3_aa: CASSLIQRGSTDTQYF; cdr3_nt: TGTGCCAGCAGCTTAATCCAGCGGGGTAGCACAGATACGCAGTATTTT
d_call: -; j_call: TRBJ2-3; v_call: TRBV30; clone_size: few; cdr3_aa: CAWSVGASSYTDTQYF; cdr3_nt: TGTGCCTGGAGTGTGGGGGCCAGCTCCTACACAGATACGCAGTATTTT
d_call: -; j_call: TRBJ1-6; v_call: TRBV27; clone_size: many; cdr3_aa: CASRDPLGSPLHF; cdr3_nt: TGTGCCAGCAGGGACCCACTAGGTTCACCCCTCCACTTT
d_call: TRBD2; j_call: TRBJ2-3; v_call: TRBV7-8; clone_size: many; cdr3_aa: CASSLRPPGLAGVRVGTDTQYF; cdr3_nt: TGTGCCAGCAGCCTCCGACCTCCGGGACTAGCGGGAGTTCGTGTGGGCACAGATACGCAGTATTTT
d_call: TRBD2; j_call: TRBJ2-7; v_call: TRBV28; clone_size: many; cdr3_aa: CASSDTREENEQYF; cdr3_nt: TGTGCCAGCAGTGATACGCGGGAGGAGAACGAGCAGTACTTC
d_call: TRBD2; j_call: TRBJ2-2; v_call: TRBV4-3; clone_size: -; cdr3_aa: CASSQVAGHPGLADTGELFF; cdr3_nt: TGCGCCAGCAGCCAAGTCGCAGGACACCCGGGACTAGCGGACACCGGGGAGCTGTTTTTT
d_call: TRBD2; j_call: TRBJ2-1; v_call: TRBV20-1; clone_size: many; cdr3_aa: CSARSLAGVPHYNEQFF; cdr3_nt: TGCAGTGCACGCTCTCTAGCGGGGGTACCCCACTACAATGAGCAGTTCTTC
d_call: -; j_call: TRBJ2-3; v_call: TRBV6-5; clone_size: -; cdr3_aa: CASSSGQQGTTDTQYF; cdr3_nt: TGTGCCAGCAGTTCCGGACAGCAGGGAACCACAGATACGCAGTATTTT
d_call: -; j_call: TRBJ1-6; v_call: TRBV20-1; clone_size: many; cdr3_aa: CSASRSPNSYNSPLHF; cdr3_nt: TGCAGTGCTAGTCGGAGCCCGAACTCCTATAATTCACCCCTCCACTTT
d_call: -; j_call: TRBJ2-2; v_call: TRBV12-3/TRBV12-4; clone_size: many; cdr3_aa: CASSSPLWGTGTGELFF; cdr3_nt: TGTGCCAGCAGTTCGCCTCTTTGGGGGACCGGGACCGGGGAGCTGTTTTTT
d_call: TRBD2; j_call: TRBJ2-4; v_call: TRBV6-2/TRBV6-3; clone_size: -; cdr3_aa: CASSYLLTSGRADFAKNIQYF; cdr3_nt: TGTGCCAGCAGTTACTTATTGACTAGCGGGAGGGCCGATTTCGCCAAAAACATTCAGTACTTC
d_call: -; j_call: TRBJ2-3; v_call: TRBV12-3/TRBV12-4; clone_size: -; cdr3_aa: CASGKSTDTQYF; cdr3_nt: TGTGCCAGCGGGAAGAGCACAGATACGCAGTATTTT